This T cell receptor (beta chain) is drawn from a study of shared clonotypes between healthy human individuals. Regarding the study as a whole: Non-shared clonotypes were found to have lower generation probabilities than the clonotypes that were shared by all four of the sorted-subset donors.

Positive CCR7 selection of CD45RO-negative cells yielded the naive CD8 cells, and terminally differentiated effector memory CD45RA+ cells were excluded. V shed 1 base and J shed 2 bases, with 9 bases lying between them. The CDR3 is made up of 15 amino acids. Germline loops: CDR1 WSHSY, CDR2 SAAADI. Details on this clone: Its antigen remains unknown.

Repertoires were generated with immunoSEQ multiplex PCR, while TCRdb's copy carries only in-frame clones and drops some. The table lists millions of clones, just over 90% of them singletons, with 1.5% to 2% in the top ten. The material sequenced was naive CD8+ T cells from PBMCs. The chain employs TRBV10-2 and TRBJ1-5; possibly TRBD1 for D (6 bases). This TCR was recovered from a man between 18 and 29 years old in good health. Some clones in this sample may be carry-over from other donors' samples. As DNA, the CDR3 is TGCGCCAGCAGTGAGTGGGGGGCTCGCAATCAGCCCCAGCATTTT. Translation gives CASSEWGARNQPQHF.